This TCR beta chain came from a study of blood T cell repertoires in COVID-19. About the study: Acute-phase and convalescent COVID-19 samples originated in the United States, Italy and Spain.

Authors' data handling: Reference gene primers were amplified, and this amplification served to estimate nucleated cell counts. Libraries were prepared by immunoSEQ multiplex PCR; TCRdb keeps only in-frame clonotypes and omits some of them. The D gene and trimming were derived from the DNA, and the V and J assignments and clone size from that table. Of under 200,000 clones listed, approximately 86% are singletons. The sequencing input was peripheral blood. This clonotype was sampled from a man aged 55 to 70 with acute or convalescent COVID-19.

The CDR3 sequence is CASSEWPNQPQHF. The CDR3, as DNA: TGTGCCAGCAGTGAATGGCCCAATCAGCCCCAGCATTTT. The chain couples TRBV6-4 to TRBJ1-5; D ambiguous. This CDR3 is 13 amino acids long. Germline V gene sequence: CDR1 MRHNA, CDR2 SNTAGT. V lost 3 bases, J lost 3 bases, and 6 bases lay in between.